This TCR beta chain came from a study of blood T cells in healthy people across ages. The germline gives CDR1 SGHVS, CDR2 FQNEAQ. This CDR3 has 16 residues. Trimming removed 1 base at V and 5 bases at J, with 16 bases between. Combining a sample-barcoded 5' primer with a J-beta primer mix, a second PCR ran for 7 to 11 cycles. One entry per CDR3 protein, called by TCRdb with MiXCR from the 5' RACE reads. Altogether some 780,000 distinct CDR3 sequences are present, roughly 56% being singletons, with the ten largest covering roughly 25%. Sequenced: blood. The sequence came from a man between 40 and 49 years old in good health. The chain recombines TRBV7-8 with TRBJ2-3, with a possible D match to TRBD2 (6 bases). In DNA form, the CDR3 reads TGTGCCAGCAGCTTAGGGCGGCAGGGAGGTAAAGATACGCAGTATTTT. Residues: CASSLGRQGGKDTQYF.